The clone carrying this T cell receptor beta chain has a handful of counts. No antigen is known for it. The same CDR3 is also encoded by other DNA sequences in this sample. This sample was taken from a study of beta chain features in type 1 diabetes. The germline gives CDR1 SEHNR, CDR2 FQNEAQ (reference sequence). The CDR3 is 14 residues long. J was trimmed by 6 bases and V by 3 bases; bases with no gene match: 6. Reverse transcription of all isolated RNA meant that expressed TCRB transcripts were sequenced. Produced via immunoSEQ multiplex PCR; TCRdb's table is partial and in-frame only. The sample lists around 690,000 clones, 9.5% to 15% seen once, with more than 0.1% in the top ten. Findings and limits, study-wide: Any HLA-type effect on TCRB rearrangement remained unresolved here. In type 1 diabetes patients, VDJ junctions had fewer insertions; deletions at these junctions were more frequent. Across all four CD4+ subsets, people with type 1 diabetes showed modestly shorter TCRB CDR3s.

Averaging around 120 mL, one heparinised blood draw was given by each donor. The sequencing sample was made of naive CD4+ T cells from blood. The rearrangement links TRBV7-9 to TRBJ1-1, with TRBD1 matching 8 bases. The TCR originated in a man aged 25-45 years with type 1 diabetes. The CDR3 nucleotides are TGTGCCAGCAGCTTTGGACAGGGTCTTGCTGAAGCTTTCTTT. Translation gives CASSFGQGLAEAFF.